Following are 32 T cell receptor beta chains from one sample sequenced in a study of OX40 agonist ivuxolimab in advanced cancers. Library preparation employed the immunoSEQ multiplex PCR assay. Sourced from immuneACCESS, this table was stored by TCRdb with only in-frame sequences that have V and J called. A share of the clones is absent; for the studies checked, an unresolved V gene accounts for under half, and the remainder has no known explanation. The sample contains tens of thousands of clones, under 80% of them found a single time. 8.5% to 10% of the sample is taken by the ten largest. Material: CD4+ or CD8+ T cells sorted from blood, obtained in a trial of the OX40 agonist ivuxolimab. These receptors originate from an adult with an advanced solid tumor such as melanoma, head and neck, liver or kidney cancer.

The gene calls are TRBV11-2 and TRBJ2-2; D gene unclear. This CDR3 comprises 14 residues. V was trimmed by 5 bases and J by 6 bases, leaving 13 bases between them. CDR1 and CDR2 from the germline V gene are SGHAT and FQNNGV. The CDR3, as DNA: TGTGCCAGCAGCCCCCGACCTGGATCCGGGGAGCTGTTTTTT. Its translation is CASSPRPGSGELFF.

The chain has TRBV7-2 and TRBJ2-4; a possible D gene is TRBD1 (5 bases). The V gene lost 3 bases and the J gene lost 3 bases, with 15 bases spanning the gap. CDR1 is SGHTA, CDR2 FQGNSA, per germline. The CDR3 sequence is 16 residues long. Written as DNA, the CDR3 is TGTGCCAGCAGCTTTGGGGCAGGGCTGGACAAAAACATTCAGTACTTC. This sequence encodes CASSFGAGLDKNIQYF.

This chain connects TRBV6-5 to TRBJ1-1, with a tentative D call TRBD1 (5 bases). The CDR3 is 15 residues long. Trimming cost V 0 bases and J 2 bases, with 10 bases left between them. Germline CDR1 and CDR2: MNHEY and SVGAGI. DNA of the CDR3: TGTGCCAGCAGTTACTCGGGACCCAGTAACACTGAAGCTTTCTTT. This translates into CASSYSGPSNTEAFF.

This chain uses TRBV9 with TRBJ2-7; the D is unclear. Germline CDR1 is SGDLS and CDR2 is YYNGEE. Trimming removed 3 bases at V and 2 bases at J, with 9 bases between. The CDR3 spans 13 residues. The CDR3 here is CASSATPTYEQYF. In nucleotides, the CDR3 is TGTGCCAGCAGCGCAACCCCCACCTACGAGCAGTACTTC.

This chain joins TRBV19 and TRBJ1-2; 8 positions match TRBD1. The CDR3 is made up of 15 amino acids. V was clipped by 1 base and J by 7 bases; unmatched bases: 8. Germline CDR1 LNHDA, CDR2 SQIVND (reference sequence). CDR3 region: CASSIALTDRAGYTF. The CDR3 coding sequence is TGTGCCAGTAGTATAGCCCTCACGGACAGGGCTGGCTACACCTTC.

V is TRBV10-3 and J is TRBJ1-1, with TRBD1 matching over 8 bases. From germline, CDR1 is ENHRY and CDR2 SYGVKD. The length of the CDR3 is 12 residues. With V trimmed by 8 bases and J by 5 bases, 4 bases remained unmatched. CDR3 in amino acids: CAIGTGRTEAFF. CDR3 nucleotides: TGTGCCATCGGGACAGGACGAACTGAAGCTTTCTTT.

The chain couples TRBV11-2 to TRBJ2-7; no reliable D call. This CDR3 comprises 12 residues. The V end lost 0 bases, the J end lost 3 bases, and 3 bases lay between the germline ends. Germline V gene sequence: CDR1 SGHAT, CDR2 FQNNGV. DNA of the CDR3: TGTGCCAGCAGCTTAGACTTCTACGAGCAGTACTTC. It translates to CASSLDFYEQYF. The full variable domain, with the rest looked up from reference TRBV11-2 and TRBJ2-7, is EAGVAQSPRYKIIEKRQSVAFWCNPISGHATLYWYQQILGQGPKLLIQFQNNGVVDDSQLPKDRFSAERLKGVDSTLKIQPAKLEDSAVYLCASSLDFYEQYFGPGTRLTVT.

V usage is TRBV5-6 and J usage is TRBJ2-2; TRBD1 might be the D (5 bases). The CDR3 has 16 residues. Per the germline V gene, CDR1 is SGHDT and CDR2 is YYEEEE. The V and J ends lost 0 bases and 0 bases respectively, with 9 bases between them. As DNA, the CDR3 is TGTGCCAGCAGCTTGGAAGTACAGGCGAACACCGGGGAGCTGTTTTTT. Its translation is CASSLEVQANTGELFF.

This chain joins TRBV6-1 and TRBJ1-6; TRBD1 agrees at 9 bases. The germline gives CDR1 MNHNS, CDR2 SASEGT. V shed 6 bases, J shed 7 bases, and the junction held 4 bases outside the gene matches. CDR3 length: 14 residues. This chain's CDR3 is CASRKTGGNSPLHF. In DNA form, the CDR3 reads TGTGCCAGCAGGAAGACAGGGGGAAATTCACCCCTCCACTTT.

The V and J genes are TRBV14 and TRBJ2-7, with 8 bases that match TRBD1. The CDR3 is 12 amino acids. Per germline, CDR1 SGHDN and CDR2 FVKESK. J was trimmed by 3 bases and V by 6 bases; bases with no gene match: 1. For the CDR3, the DNA is TGTGCCAGCAGTGGACAGGGCTACGAGCAGTACTTC. Its translation is CASSGQGYEQYF.

Only a few counts were recorded for this clone. The rearrangement joins TRBV20-1 to TRBJ1-2, with unresolved D. Germline assignment: CDR1 DFQATT and CDR2 SNEGSKA (reference sequence). There are 11 residues in the CDR3. The V and J ends lost 5 bases and 5 bases respectively, with 9 bases between them. CDR3 loop: CSAGVNYGYTF. The CDR3 nucleotides read TGCAGTGCTGGCGTTAATTATGGCTACACCTTC.

The chain combines TRBV6-6 with TRBJ2-5; a weak D match, TRBD2 (6 bases). The CDR3 contains 14 residues. The germline gives CDR1 MNHNY, CDR2 SVGAGI (reference sequence). The V gene lost 2 bases and the J gene lost 6 bases, with 13 bases spanning the gap. CDR3 residues: CASSYGGGRQTQYF. The CDR3, as DNA: TGTGCCAGCAGTTACGGGGGAGGTAGGCAGACCCAGTACTTC.

V and J are TRBV9 and TRBJ2-6; tentatively, D is TRBD2 (6 bases). The CDR3 covers 16 residues. CDR1 and CDR2 from the germline V gene are SGDLS and YYNGEE. Trimming left V 2 bases short and J 0 bases short, with 9 bases between. The CDR3 coding sequence is TGTGCCAGCAGCGTCCCCGGGGGCTCTGGGGCCAACGTCCTGACTTTC. Translated: CASSVPGGSGANVLTF.

V and J are TRBV5-1 and TRBJ1-1; D not certain. The length of the CDR3 is 14 residues. The germline V gene encodes CDR1 SGHRS and CDR2 YFSETQ. V dropped 2 bases and J dropped 0 bases, with 8 bases sitting between them. This CDR3 reads CASSFRGLNTEAFF. The CDR3 nucleotides read TGCGCCAGCAGCTTCCGGGGTTTGAACACTGAAGCTTTCTTT.

The V call is TRBV5-1, the J call TRBJ2-7, with TRBD1 matching over 8 bases. Looked up from germline, CDR1 is SGHRS and CDR2 is YFSETQ. The length of the CDR3 is 13 residues. V gave up 4 bases and J gave up 7 bases; unmatched junction bases: 7. CDR3 sequence (DNA): TGCGCCAGCAGCGCAACAGGGGGTTGGGAGCAGTACTTC. This translates into CASSATGGWEQYF.

In its sample, this clone was seen a few times. CDR3 nucleotides: TGTGCCAGCAGCTCCACACCGGGACAGGGGGCCGAGACCCAGTACTTC. As protein: CASSSTPGQGAETQYF. This chain joins TRBV5-5 and TRBJ2-5; the match to TRBD1 covers 12 bases. The CDR3 contains 16 residues. Germline V CDR1 and CDR2: SGHKS, YYEKEE (reference sequence). J lost 5 bases, V lost 3 bases, and 8 bases had no gene match.

The gene calls are TRBV7-9 and TRBJ1-1, with D unresolved. The CDR3 consists of 12 residues. Germline CDR1 SEHNR, CDR2 FQNEAQ (reference sequence). Trimming shortened V by 3 bases and J by 8 bases, and 10 bases separated the two germline ends. The CDR3 DNA sequence: TGTGCCAGCAGCTTTTTCTTTGGCGAAGCTTTCTTT. Translated, it gives CASSFFFGEAFF.

The genes are TRBV19 and TRBJ2-2; 8 nucleotides align to TRBD1. Germline lookup yields CDR1 LNHDA and CDR2 SQIVND (reference sequence). The CDR3 length is 17 residues. Germline trimming cut 4 bases from V and 7 bases from J; bases unmatched to any gene: 14. CDR3 sequence reads: CASSSDRGRDLIGELFF. The CDR3 coding sequence is TGTGCCAGTAGTAGCGACAGGGGACGGGATTTAATCGGGGAGCTGTTTTTT. The entire variable domain, with the rest obtained from reference TRBV19 and TRBJ2-2, is as follows: DGGITQSPKYLFRKEGQNVTLSCEQNLNHDAMYWYRQDPGQGLRLIYYSQIVNDFQKGDIAEGYSVSREKKESFPLTVTSAQKNPTAFYLCASSSDRGRDLIGELFFGEGSRLTVL.

The rearrangement links TRBV7-2 to TRBJ2-3, with a tentative D call TRBD2 (5 bases). The CDR3 runs 14 residues. Trimming took off 3 bases at V and 0 bases at J, with 7 bases between the two ends. Per germline, CDR1 SGHTA and CDR2 FQGNSA. CDR3 protein: CASSLDFSTDTQYF. DNA of the CDR3: TGTGCCAGCAGCTTGGACTTTAGCACAGATACGCAGTATTTT.

The V and J genes are TRBV10-3 and TRBJ2-5; D might be TRBD2 (6 bases). The length of the CDR3 is 15 residues. Trimming took off 6 bases at V and 2 bases at J, with 16 bases between the two ends. CDR1 and CDR2 from the germline V gene are ENHRY and SYGVKD. This CDR3 reads CAIRAGIGAQETQYF. The CDR3 DNA reads TGTGCCATCAGGGCGGGGATAGGGGCTCAAGAGACCCAGTACTTC.

V usage is TRBV30 and J usage is TRBJ2-5; D could derive from TRBD1 or TRBD2 (5 bases each). Germline V gene data show CDR1 as GTSNPN and CDR2 as SVGIG (reference sequence). This CDR3 has 16 residues. V was trimmed by 4 bases and J by 1 base, leaving 19 bases between them. In DNA form, the CDR3 reads TGTGCCTGGACTCTTAAAGGGACCTTTTCCCAAGAGACCCAGTACTTC. As protein: CAWTLKGTFSQETQYF.

This clone is a singleton in its sample. The J gene is TRBJ1-5, the V gene TRBV19, with D possibly TRBD1 on 6 matching bases. Germline V gene sequence: CDR1 LNHDA, CDR2 SQIVND (reference sequence). The CDR3 covers 13 residues. Trimming shortened V by 6 bases and J by 6 bases, and 12 bases separated the two germline ends. The CDR3 DNA reads as TGTGCCAGTAGCCAGGGGCACGGTCAGCCCCAGCATTTT. Translation: CASSQGHGQPQHF.

Only a few counts were recorded for this clone. This chain connects TRBV6-1 to TRBJ1-5; a possible D gene is TRBD1 (6 bases). This CDR3 spans 15 amino acids. V was shortened by 5 bases and J by 3 bases, with 14 bases between the two germline ends. Looked up from germline, CDR1 is MNHNS and CDR2 is SASEGT. The CDR3 protein is CASSQDSGNNQPQHF. Here the CDR3 DNA reads TGTGCCAGCAGTCAGGACAGCGGAAACAATCAGCCCCAGCATTTT.

The chain carries TRBV2 and TRBJ1-2; 7 bases map to TRBD1. The CDR3 consists of 17 residues. Germline V gene sequence: CDR1 SNHLY, CDR2 FYNNEI. V was clipped by 6 bases and J by 0 bases; unmatched bases: 13. CDR3 sequence reads: CASSSGTALRTNYGYTF. Written as DNA, the CDR3 is TGTGCCAGCAGCAGTGGGACAGCTTTACGAACTAACTATGGCTACACCTTC.

This clone was counted a single time. The chain employs TRBV18 and TRBJ1-1, with 7 bases that match TRBD1. The J segment lost 3 bases and the V segment lost 4 bases, leaving 8 bases of the junction unmatched. Germline CDR1 KGHSH, CDR2 LQKENI. The CDR3 covers 15 residues. The CDR3 DNA is TGTGCCAGCTCACTACAGGGGCCCGGGGACACTGAAGCTTTCTTT. Translated: CASSLQGPGDTEAFF.

The chain is built from TRBV7-2 and TRBJ1-5; a possible D gene is TRBD1 (5 bases). CDR1 SGHTA and CDR2 FQGNSA come from the germline V gene. Deletions cut 2 bases from V and 4 bases from J, with 15 bases between. The CDR3 is 16 amino acids. The CDR3 region is CASSLLGGNGNQPQHF. Written as DNA, the CDR3 is TGTGCCAGCAGCTTACTGGGGGGGAACGGTAATCAGCCCCAGCATTTT.

This clone was recorded a few times. This sequence joins TRBV7-2 and TRBJ2-7, with TRBD2 matching over 8 bases. The length of the CDR3 is 15 residues. V gave up 5 bases and J gave up 0 bases; unmatched junction bases: 6. CDR1 SGHTA and CDR2 FQGNSA come from the germline V gene. Here the CDR3 DNA reads TGTGCCAGCAGCCTTCACGCGGGGGGCTCCTACGAGCAGTACTTC. Translating it yields CASSLHAGGSYEQYF.

The chain employs TRBV5-5 and TRBJ2-3; the match to TRBD2 covers 14 bases. The CDR3 is 16 amino acids. Germline V gives CDR1 SGHKS, CDR2 YYEKEE (reference sequence). Trimming at V came to 4 bases and at J to 3 bases, leaving 4 bases not matched to a gene. Here the CDR3 reads CASSRGTSGGTDTQYF. The CDR3 region has the DNA TGTGCCAGCAGCCGGGGGACTAGCGGGGGAACAGATACGCAGTATTTT.

The V gene is TRBV6-1, the J gene TRBJ2-3; perhaps TRBD2 as D (6 bases). The CDR3 consists of 12 residues. V was trimmed by 1 base and J by 14 bases, leaving 13 bases between them. Per germline, CDR1 MNHNS and CDR2 SASEGT. The chain's CDR3 is CASSEGGVGTYF. In nucleotides, the CDR3 is TGTGCCAGCAGTGAAGGCGGGGTAGGCACGTATTTT.

This clone was seen only once. In nucleotides, the CDR3 is TGTGCCAGCAGGCCGACAGGGGGGAGAAATGGCTACACCTTC. It translates to CASRPTGGRNGYTF. The chain recombines TRBV28 with TRBJ1-2, with TRBD1 matching over 9 bases. With 6 bases clipped from V and 6 bases from J, the junction kept 8 bases outside the gene matches. The CDR3 totals 14 residues. Germline V gives CDR1 MDHEN, CDR2 SYDVKM.

The chain uses TRBV7-6 and TRBJ2-7; 9 nucleotides match TRBD2. The CDR3 covers 14 residues. Germline assignment: CDR1 SGHVS and CDR2 FNYEAQ. The V gene end was trimmed by 4 bases and the J gene end by 5 bases; junction bases not matched to a gene: 6. CDR3 sequence: CASSSRGGGNEQYF. In nucleotides, the CDR3 is TGTGCCAGCAGCTCGCGGGGGGGCGGCAACGAGCAGTACTTC.

This clone has just a few counts. The chain combines TRBV6-6 with TRBJ1-5, with TRBD1 identical over 8 bases. Germline V gene lookup returns CDR1 MNHNY and CDR2 SVGAGI (reference sequence). V lost 2 bases to trimming and J lost 3 bases; unmatched junction nucleotides: 6. The CDR3 has 16 residues. The CDR3 is CASSYQTGVNNQPQHF. CDR3 in DNA: TGTGCCAGCAGTTACCAGACAGGGGTAAACAATCAGCCCCAGCATTTT.